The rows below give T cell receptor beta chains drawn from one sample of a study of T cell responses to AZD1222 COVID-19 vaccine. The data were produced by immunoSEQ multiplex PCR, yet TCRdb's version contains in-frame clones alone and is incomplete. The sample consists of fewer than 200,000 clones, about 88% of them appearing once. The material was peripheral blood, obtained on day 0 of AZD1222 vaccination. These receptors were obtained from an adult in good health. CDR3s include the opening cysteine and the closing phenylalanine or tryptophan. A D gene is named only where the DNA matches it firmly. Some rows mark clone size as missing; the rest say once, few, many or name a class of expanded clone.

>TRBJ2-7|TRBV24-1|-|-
CATSVPGVSSYEQYF
TGTGCCACCAGTGTTCCCGGGGTTAGCTCCTACGAGCAGTACTTC
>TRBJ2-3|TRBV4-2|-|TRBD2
CASSQDFRAGGRTDTQYF
TGTGCCAGCAGCCAAGACTTTAGGGCGGGGGGCCGCACAGATACGCAGTATTTT
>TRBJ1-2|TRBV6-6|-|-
CASRNGAVFFYGYTF
TGTGCCAGCAGGAACGGAGCCGTTTTCTTCTATGGCTACACCTTC
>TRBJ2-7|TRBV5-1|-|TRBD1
CASSLAWDRGYEQYF
TGCGCCAGCAGCTTGGCCTGGGACAGGGGCTACGAGCAGTACTTC
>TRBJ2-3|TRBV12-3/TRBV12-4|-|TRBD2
CASSWTRVDTQYF
TGTGCCAGCAGTTGGACTAGGGTTGATACGCAGTATTTT
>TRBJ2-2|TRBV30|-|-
CAWSEQYTGELFF
TGTGCCTGGAGTGAACAGTACACCGGGGAGCTGTTTTTT
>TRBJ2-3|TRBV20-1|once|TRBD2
CSASTGTRTTDTQYF
TGCAGTGCTAGTACCGGGACTAGGACCACAGATACGCAGTATTTT
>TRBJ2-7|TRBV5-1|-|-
CASSLAYEQYF
TGCGCCAGCAGCTTGGCCTACGAGCAGTACTTC
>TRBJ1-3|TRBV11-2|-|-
CASSLVTSGNTIYF
TGTGCCAGCAGCTTAGTTACCTCTGGAAACACCATATATTTT
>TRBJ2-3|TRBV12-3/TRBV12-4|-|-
CASSSRDTQYF
TGTGCCAGCAGTTCCAGGGATACGCAGTATTTT
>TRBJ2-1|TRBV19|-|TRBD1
CASTPGTGGNEQFF
TGTGCCAGTACCCCCGGGACAGGGGGCAATGAGCAGTTCTTC
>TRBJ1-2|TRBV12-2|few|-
CASRLERLKHYGYTF
TGTGCAAGTCGCTTAGAGAGACTGAAACACTATGGCTACACCTTC
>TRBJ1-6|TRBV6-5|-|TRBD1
CASTATGANSPLHF
TGTGCCAGCACTGCGACAGGGGCTAATTCACCCCTCCACTTT
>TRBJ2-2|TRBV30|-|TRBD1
CAWQLWDSPNTGELFF
TGTGCCTGGCAGTTATGGGACAGCCCGAACACCGGGGAGCTGTTTTTT
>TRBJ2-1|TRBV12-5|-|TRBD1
CASGNGDRGPGEQFF
TGTGCTAGTGGGAATGGGGACAGGGGGCCGGGTGAGCAGTTCTTC
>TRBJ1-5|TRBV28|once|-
CASSFGGASNQPQHF
TGTGCCAGCAGTTTCGGGGGGGCCAGCAATCAGCCCCAGCATTTT
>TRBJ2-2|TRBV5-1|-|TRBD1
CASSQPRTGGAAGELFF
TGCGCCAGCAGCCAACCCCGGACAGGGGGCGCGGCCGGGGAGCTGTTTTTT
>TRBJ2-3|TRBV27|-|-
CASSYGASTDTQYF
TGTGCCAGCAGTTATGGGGCTAGCACAGATACGCAGTATTTT
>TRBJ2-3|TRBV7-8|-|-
CASKSYPDSYTDTQYF
TGTGCCAGCAAATCCTATCCGGACAGTTACACAGATACGCAGTATTTT
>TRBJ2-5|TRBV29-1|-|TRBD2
CSATSGGAWETQYF
TGCAGCGCCACTAGCGGGGGGGCCTGGGAGACCCAGTACTTC
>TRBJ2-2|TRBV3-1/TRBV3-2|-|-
CASSQDRLPPGELFF
TGTGCCAGCAGCCAAGATAGGTTACCGCCCGGGGAGCTGTTTTTT
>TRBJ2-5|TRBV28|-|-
CASTRSSYRPQETQYF
TGTGCCAGCACCAGAAGTAGCTACAGACCTCAAGAGACCCAGTACTTC
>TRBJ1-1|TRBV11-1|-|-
CASSLASVNTEAFF
TGTGCCAGCAGCTTAGCGTCGGTGAACACTGAAGCTTTCTTT
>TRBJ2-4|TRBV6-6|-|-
CASSAGIKNIQYF
TGTGCCAGCAGTGCAGGTATCAAAAACATTCAGTACTTC
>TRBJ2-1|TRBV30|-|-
CAWSPGAPYNEQFF
TGTGCCTGGAGTCCCGGAGCGCCATACAATGAGCAGTTCTTC
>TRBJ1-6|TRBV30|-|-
CACRELLNSPLHF
TGTGCCTGCCGGGAGCTATTAAATTCACCCCTCCACTTT
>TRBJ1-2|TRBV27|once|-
CASSFGGLYGYTF
TGTGCCAGCAGTTTTGGGGGCCTCTATGGCTACACCTTC
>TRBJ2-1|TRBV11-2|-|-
CASSFTAGNEQFF
TGTGCCAGCAGCTTTACAGCGGGCAATGAGCAGTTCTTC
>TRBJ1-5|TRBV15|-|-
CATSRGSFQPQHF
TGTGCCACCAGCAGAGGGTCTTTTCAGCCCCAGCATTTT